This T cell receptor beta chain is drawn from a study of blood T cells in healthy people across ages. Study context: Researchers report that template switching captured about one barcoded beta molecule per two T cells.

It was with a sample-barcoded 5' primer and a J-beta primer mix that a second PCR of roughly 6 to 12 cycles was run. TCRdb used MiXCR to reprocess the 5' RACE reads, holding one entry per CDR3 protein. Here the sample spans 1,500,000 or so distinct CDR3 sequences, less than 45% being singletons. This clonotype has a count of ten or more. Its target is not known. Whole-study results and caveats: Researchers said unsorted PBMCs prevented a conclusive naive versus antigen-experienced comparison. Relative to aged donors, long-lived donors carried more naive CD4+ cells and displayed higher diversity.

This CDR3 contains 11 residues. V gave up 2 bases and J gave up 4 bases, with 2 bases separating them. Sequenced: blood. The genes are TRBV12-3 or TRBV12-4 and TRBJ1-2, with D unclear. The clonotype originates from a woman under 30 in good health. CDR3 sequence reads: CASSLSYGYTF. CDR3 DNA: TGTGCCAGCAGTTTATCCTATGGCTACACCTTC.